The sequence of this T cell receptor (beta chain) was determined in a study of shared clonotypes between healthy human individuals (dated by TCRdb to the early 2020s). For context, the study as a whole: The cohort included a few men and two women between 18 and 49 years of age. Libraries were prepared and TCR repertoires were sequenced by different laboratories using diverse techniques, in order to increase sequencing depth and limit assay-specific biases. To estimate repertoire size and how much clonotype sharing occurs between individuals, the study deeply sequenced the blood TCR repertoires of five healthy adults. Per donor, leukapheresis produced somewhere between about 0.8 and 9 billion PBMCs. Paper-wide results and their limitations: Sampling was restricted to blood, and TCR repertoires in tissue are likely to differ from TCR repertoires in blood. Because the study included only a small number of donors, the genetic and exposure-history diversity represented was limited. Pairwise subsampling led to the expectation that sequencing depth would affect the degree of clonotype sharing among donors.

Donors were healthy HIV-negative adults with no recently reported acute infections or vaccinations. Every donor was a Caucasian adult residing in Nashville, Tennessee, USA. In the unsorted samples, 70 million to 95 million PBMCs were counted, and genomic DNA was extracted using the QIAamp DNA Blood Mini kit. Blood was obtained by leukapheresis, after which PBMCs were separated by Ficoll-Histopaque density gradient centrifugation and cryopreserved in liquid nitrogen vapor phase. TCR CDR3 regions were amplified from genomic DNA by multiplex PCR using the deep immunoSEQ assay. For each cell subset, the extracted genomic DNA was distributed evenly across all wells of several immunoSEQ 96-well plates, and each plate served as one replicate. For unsorted PBMC, each replicate PCR was loaded with about 300 ng genomic DNA, equivalent to about 33,000 T cell genomes. Unsorted PBMC genomic DNA was sequenced across ten immunoSEQ deep assay plates. Purified libraries were quantified with a Qubit 3.0 fluorometer, sized on a Bioanalyzer 2100, and re-quantified with the KAPA Library Quantification kit. Every immunoSEQ 96-well plate was sequenced on a dedicated single-read 150-cycle Illumina NextSeq 550 flow cell. Per the authors' processing: Because the immunoSEQ output held only junctional sequences and lacked quality scores, the filtering could not match the filtering applied to full-length reads. To assign V/J genes and CDR3, sequences were annotated using PyIR, a Python wrapper for IgBLAST v1.9, with IMGT germline references. Any read was removed if the V/J assignment was weak (E-value above 1e-6), the CDR3 was missing, or the read contained stop codons, out-of-frame junctions, or ambiguous translated residues. V3J clonotypes were defined as sequences sharing an identical inferred V gene, J gene, and CDR3 amino acid sequence. Percentage overlap between repertoires was calculated by dividing the number of shared unique clonotypes by the size of the smaller repertoire. Richness of each repertoire was evaluated using RTK rarefaction, the Chao1 estimator, and Recon v2.1 estimates of unobserved clonotypes. In its TCRdb copy, this immuneACCESS table keeps in-frame sequences only and misses some clones. Where compared with another copy, unresolved V genes explain less than half of these, and the others have no known cause. V, J and clone size reflect that table, while D and trimming were determined from the DNA. The sample includes fewer than 650,000 clones, with over 65% observed a single time. 10% to 15% of the sample rests with the top ten.

This clone has a single count. Which antigen it targets is not known. The junction departs from the called germline gene at one end, perhaps through a read error. CDR1 and CDR2, per the germline V gene (reference sequence), are GTSNPN and SVGIG. CDR3 length: 12 amino acids, cysteine to phenylalanine. Only the CDR3 DNA stays, 36 bases, in frame from base 1. This receptor was obtained from a woman between 40 and 55 years old in good health. Some clones in this sample may be carry-over from other donors' samples. The rearranged segments are TRBV30 and TRBJ1-1; too little of a D gene remains to name it. Sample: PBMCs. The CDR3 is CAWSRANTGAFF. Here is the DNA: TGTGCCTGGAGTAGAGCGAACACTGGAGCTTTCTTT.